What follows is one T cell receptor beta chain and its context. The data belong to a study of T cells in Graves' hyperthyroidism and ophthalmopathy. The CDR3 is 15 amino acids. V was clipped by 5 bases and J by 7 bases, with 17 bases between them. The germline V gene has CDR1 KGHSH and CDR2 LQKENI. PBMCs were sourced from approximately 9 ml fresh peripheral blood. There were TCR beta CDR3 regions amplified from RNA transcripts. Using the HTBI primer set, a first-round RT-PCR was run on the TCR CDR3. TCRdb redid the calling of the multiplex PCR reads with MiXCR, one entry per CDR3 protein. This table holds hundreds of thousands of distinct CDR3 sequences, more than 15% found once.

This TCR was recovered from a woman in her late teens or twenties with Graves' hyperthyroidism. The V and J genes are TRBV18 and TRBJ2-2; possibly TRBD2 for D (6 bases). The sample comprised blood. The CDR3 here is CASSSDPGASGELFF. The DNA of the CDR3 is TGTGCCAGCTCATCAGATCCGGGAGCGAGCGGGGAGCTGTTTTTT.